The 22 T cell receptor beta chains presented below share a single source sample, sequenced in a study of blood T cells in healthy people across ages. Through a sample-barcoded 5' primer and a J-beta primer mix, a second PCR was run for 7 to 11 cycles. MiXCR, applied by TCRdb to the 5' RACE reads, yields one record per CDR3 protein. The sample includes 800,000 to 950,000 distinct CDR3 sequences, 29% of them seen just once. These same records also appear under a second study, on T cells of mothers and their children.

What was sequenced was blood. The receptor set was obtained from a woman between 40 and 55 years old in good health.

The rearrangement joins TRBV4-2 to TRBJ2-1, with TRBD2 identical over 8 bases. V shed 10 bases, J shed 6 bases, and the junction held 14 bases outside the gene matches. The CDR3 is 15 amino acids. The germline CDR1 and CDR2 sequences are LGHNA and YNFKEQ. For the CDR3, the DNA is TGTGCCACCAGTGGGGCGGGAGGATGGGGCAATGAGCAGTTCTTC. It is translated as CATSGAGGWGNEQFF.

The V gene is TRBV4-3, the J gene TRBJ2-5, with D uncertain. The end of the DNA aligns better with TRBJ2-7, so the J call may be wrong. Germline assignment: CDR1 LGHNA and CDR2 YSLEER. This CDR3 is built from 14 residues. The CDR3 sequence is CASSQESRAYEQYF. Here the CDR3 DNA reads TGCGCCAGCAGCCAAGAATCTAGGGCCTACGAGCAGTACTTC.

This chain joins TRBV2 and TRBJ2-2; 9 bases are shared with TRBD1. The ends lost 0 bases at V and 2 bases at J; junction bases unmatched: 4. Germline-derived CDR1 and CDR2 are SNHLY and FYNNEI. The CDR3 runs 17 residues. CDR3 protein: CASSEAPGQGNTGELFF. In DNA, the CDR3 is TGTGCCAGCAGTGAAGCGCCGGGACAGGGCAACACCGGGGAGCTGTTTTTT. The variable domain in full, completed from reference TRBV2 and TRBJ2-2, reads EPEVTQTPSHQVTQMGQEVILRCVPISNHLYFYWYRQILGQKVEFLVSFYNNEISEKSEIFDDQFSVERPDGSNFTLKIRSTKLEDSAMYFCASSEAPGQGNTGELFFGEGSRLTVL.

This sequence joins TRBV5-1 and TRBJ2-5; 10 nucleotides agree with TRBD2. CDR3 length: 16 residues. Trimming took 4 bases from V and 4 from J; bases not matched to a gene: 10. Germline CDR1 is SGHRS and CDR2 is YFSETQ. The CDR3 nucleotides are TGCGCCAGCAGCCTCAGACTAGCGGGTCCGGGAGAGACCCAGTACTTC. It encodes CASSLRLAGPGETQYF.

The chain links TRBV5-6 to TRBJ1-5; 9 bases map to TRBD1. The CDR3 spans 16 residues. The germline V gene has CDR1 SGHDT and CDR2 YYEEEE. Trimming took 3 bases from V and 7 from J; bases not matched to a gene: 11. The CDR3 here is CASSSSWTGESQPQHF. CDR3 DNA sequence: TGTGCCAGCAGCTCCTCGTGGACAGGGGAGAGCCAGCCCCAGCATTTT.

This clonotype was observed a handful of times. The chain has TRBV7-9 and TRBJ2-3; D possibly corresponds to TRBD2 (5 bases). CDR3 length equals 14 residues. V lost 4 bases, J lost 4 bases, and 12 bases lay in between. Germline CDR1 reads SEHNR; CDR2 reads FQNEAQ (reference sequence). The CDR3 bases are TGTGCCAGCAGCTACGGGGTTTTCCCAGATACGCAGTATTTT. Protein product: CASSYGVFPDTQYF. The whole variable domain, filled in from reference TRBV7-9 and TRBJ2-3, reads DTGVSQNPRHKITKRGQNVTFRCDPISEHNRLYWYRQTLGQGPEFLTYFQNEAQLEKSRLLSDRFSAERPKGSFSTLEIQRTEQGDSAMYLCASSYGVFPDTQYFGPGTRLTVL.

This clonotype was counted between two and nine times. The chain links TRBV12-3 or TRBV12-4 to TRBJ2-1, with TRBD2 as a possible D gene (7 bases). CDR3 length: 14 residues. Trimming cost V 6 bases and J 7 bases, with 16 bases left between them. CDR3 region: CASSNVGGANEQFF. CDR3 nucleotide sequence: TGTGCCAGCAGCAATGTGGGGGGGGCGAATGAGCAGTTCTTC.

This clonotype was observed many times. The chain uses TRBV24-1 and TRBJ2-3; D is unclear. Germline V gene sequence: CDR1 KGHDR, CDR2 SFDVKD. Trimming shortened V by 5 bases and J by 5 bases, and 25 bases separated the two germline ends. This CDR3 is 18 amino acids long. The CDR3 coding sequence is TGTGCCACCAGTGGGGTTGGACCCGGGCGGATTATAGAAGATACGCAGTATTTT. Its translation: CATSGVGPGRIIEDTQYF.

This clonotype was counted a single time. This may be a read error: a much more frequent sequence differs by one nucleotide. The chain has TRBV27 and TRBJ2-7; TRBD1 aligns across 9 bases. V dropped 6 bases and J dropped 6; count of bases not matched to a gene: 12. Germline CDR1 is MNHEY and CDR2 is SMNVEV (reference sequence). CDR3 length: 15 amino acids. The CDR3 nucleotides are TGTGCCAGCAGCGTTTCCCGGGACAGGGTCGGCGAGCAGTACTTC. It encodes CASSVSRDRVGEQYF.

This clonotype was seen only once. The junction differs from germline at one of its ends, possibly a read error. The chain is built from TRBV30 and TRBJ2-7, with 9 bases aligning to TRBD1. Germline V gene sequence: CDR1 GTSNPN, CDR2 SVGIG (reference sequence). CDR3 length: 14 amino acids. CDR3 coding DNA: TGTGTCTGGAACGGACAGGGGCGAACCTACGAGCAGTACTTC. It codes for CVWNGQGRTYEQYF.

The V gene is TRBV20-1, the J gene TRBJ1-1; D is undetermined. Trimming took off 0 bases at V and 1 base at J, with 6 bases between the two ends. There are 13 residues in the CDR3. Germline V CDR1 and CDR2: DFQATT, SNEGSKA (reference sequence). DNA for the CDR3: TGCAGTGCTAGAGATATGGAGAACACTGAAGCTTTCTTT. It codes for CSARDMENTEAFF.

The sample holds one count of this clonotype. J is TRBJ2-4 and V is TRBV5-1, with D possibly matching TRBD2 (6 bases). Looked up from germline, CDR1 is SGHRS and CDR2 is YFSETQ. The CDR3 consists of 11 residues. V shed 4 bases and J shed 7 bases, with 6 bases lying between them. CDR3 DNA: TGCGCCAGCAGCGCGGGGAACATTCAGTACTTC. Residues: CASSAGNIQYF.

This clonotype appeared many times. The genes are TRBV28 and TRBJ2-7; perhaps D is TRBD1 or TRBD2 (6 bases each). This CDR3 contains 13 residues. Between the trimmed V and J ends, which lost 8 bases and 3 bases, there was a span of 14 bases. From germline, CDR1 is MDHEN and CDR2 SYDVKM. The CDR3 protein is CASGGTPNYEQYF. The CDR3 nucleotides read TGTGCCAGCGGAGGGACACCAAACTACGAGCAGTACTTC. Together with reference TRBV28 and TRBJ2-7, the CDR3 gives the full variable domain: DVKVTQSSRYLVKRTGEKVFLECVQDMDHENMFWYRQDPGLGLRLIYFSYDVKMKEKGDIPEGYSVSREKKERFSLILESASTNQTSMYLCASGGTPNYEQYFGPGTRLTVT.

V usage is TRBV25-1 and J usage is TRBJ2-7, with 12 bases aligning to TRBD1. V was pared by 3 bases and J by 0 bases, with 9 bases of the junction left unmatched. This CDR3 is built from 18 residues. Germline V CDR1 and CDR2: MGHDK, SYGVNS. The CDR3 sequence: CASSDRPGTGGVSYEQYF. The CDR3 nucleotides read TGTGCCAGCAGTGATAGGCCCGGGACAGGGGGCGTCTCCTACGAGCAGTACTTC.

This clonotype has a handful of counts. The gene calls are TRBV28 and TRBJ1-5; possibly TRBD1 for D (6 bases). Trimming took off 6 bases at V and 4 bases at J, with 16 bases between the two ends. CDR3 length equals 15 residues. Germline loops: CDR1 MDHEN, CDR2 SYDVKM. In DNA, the CDR3 is TGTGCCAGCAGGCCGGACAGAGCGATTAATCAGCCCCAGCATTTT. It specifies CASRPDRAINQPQHF.

At least ten counts were recorded for this clonotype. The rearrangement joins TRBV7-2 to TRBJ1-1; a possible D gene is TRBD1 (6 bases). The CDR3 is 15 residues long. Between the trimmed V and J ends, which lost 3 bases and 0 bases, there was a span of 11 bases. Germline V lookup: CDR1 SGHTA, CDR2 FQGNSA. CDR3 region: CASSLSTGMNTEAFF. The CDR3 DNA follows: TGTGCCAGCAGCTTGTCCACAGGGATGAACACTGAAGCTTTCTTT.

Comments on this clonotype: The junction differs from germline at one of its ends, possibly a read error. This chain links TRBV5-1 with TRBJ1-4, with D hard to call. Germline V CDR1 and CDR2: SGHRS, YFSETQ. The CDR3 contains 15 residues. The CDR3 reads CASSLTTATSEKLFF. The CDR3 DNA follows: TGCGCCAGCAGCTTGACGACTGCAACTAGTGAAAAACTGTTTTTT.

This clonotype was seen only once. In nucleotides, the CDR3 is TGCGCCAGCAGCTTATACACGATCGGGAGTAAGGGAAGTGGCTACACCTTC. Translated, it gives CASSLYTIGSKGSGYTF. V gene TRBV5-1 combines with J gene TRBJ1-2; unclear D gene. Germline V lookup: CDR1 SGHRS, CDR2 YFSETQ. The CDR3 length is 17 residues. Trimming removed 2 bases at V and 7 bases at J, with 24 bases between.

This clonotype was observed a few times. V gene TRBV15 combines with J gene TRBJ1-4; perhaps TRBD1 as D (5 bases). Trimming left V 0 bases short and J 7 bases short, with 15 bases between. Germline assignment: CDR1 LNHNV and CDR2 YYDKDF (reference sequence). The CDR3 has 16 residues. CDR3 protein: CATSRELARGGEKLFF. CDR3 nucleotides: TGTGCCACCAGCAGAGAGTTGGCAAGGGGTGGTGAAAAACTGTTTTTT.

The V call is TRBV7-2, the J call TRBJ1-3; D gene uncertain. Trimming removed 5 bases at V and 0 bases at J, with 5 bases between. Germline V gene sequence: CDR1 SGHTA, CDR2 FQGNSA. The CDR3 is 13 amino acids. The DNA of the CDR3 is TGTGCCAGCAGCGACGGCTCTGGAAACACCATATATTTT. Its translation is CASSDGSGNTIYF.

The V gene is TRBV20-1, the J gene TRBJ2-7; the match to TRBD2 covers 11 bases. J lost 7 bases, V lost 3 bases, and 17 bases had no gene match. Per the germline V gene, CDR1 is DFQATT and CDR2 is SNEGSKA (reference sequence). The CDR3 runs 17 residues. In DNA form, the CDR3 reads TGCAGTGCTAGTTTCCCTAGCGGGGGGACTTCCTACAATGAGCAGTACTTC. Translating gives CSASFPSGGTSYNEQYF.

In its sample, this clonotype was seen once. The chain is built from TRBV2 and TRBJ2-3; a weak D match, TRBD2 (6 bases). The germline CDR1 and CDR2 sequences are SNHLY and FYNNEI. The CDR3 extends over 13 amino acids. Trimming pared 10 bases from V and 0 bases from J, leaving 11 bases between. CDR3 DNA sequence: TGTGCCACCGCCGGGACTAGCACAGATACGCAGTATTTT. Protein product: CATAGTSTDTQYF.